This passage covers 3 T cell receptor beta chains from one sample sequenced in a study of beta chain features in type 1 diabetes. Sequenced material consisted of expressed TCRB transcripts (all of the isolated RNA was reverse transcribed). Some clones are missing from TCRdb's copy, which holds only in-frame ones; the method was immunoSEQ multiplex PCR. Here the sample spans 250,000 to 350,000 clones, around 15% being singletons. The specimen sequenced was central memory CD4+ T cells from blood. These TCRs come from a man in his thirties or forties in good health.

This clone was detected only a few times. V and J are TRBV10-3 and TRBJ1-1, with 7 bases identical to TRBD1. Germline V CDR1 and CDR2: ENHRY, SYGVKD. The J segment lost 2 bases and the V segment lost 2 bases, leaving 5 bases of the junction unmatched. This CDR3 spans 15 amino acids. In nucleotides, the CDR3 is TGTGCCATCAGTGAGGCAGGGGGTGAAAACACTGAAGCTTTCTTT. It yields the protein CAISEAGGENTEAFF.

This clone was seen only once. The chain employs TRBV14 and TRBJ1-2, with 8 bases fitting TRBD1. This CDR3 has 13 residues. V shed 7 bases and J 8 bases; nucleotides not matched to a gene: 9. Germline values: CDR1 SGHDN, CDR2 FVKESK. CDR3 DNA: TGTGCCAGCAATCCGACAGGGGCGAGGGGCTACACCTTC. This codes for CASNPTGARGYTF.

The rearrangement uses TRBV4-3 and TRBJ1-4, with D unclear. V was trimmed by 2 bases and J by 4 bases, leaving 20 bases between them. The length of the CDR3 is 18 residues. The germline CDR1 and CDR2 sequences are LGHNA and YSLEER. The CDR3 here is CASSQRVGFAGDNEKLFF. Written as DNA, the CDR3 is TGCGCCAGCAGCCAAAGGGTGGGTTTCGCAGGAGATAATGAAAAACTGTTTTTT.